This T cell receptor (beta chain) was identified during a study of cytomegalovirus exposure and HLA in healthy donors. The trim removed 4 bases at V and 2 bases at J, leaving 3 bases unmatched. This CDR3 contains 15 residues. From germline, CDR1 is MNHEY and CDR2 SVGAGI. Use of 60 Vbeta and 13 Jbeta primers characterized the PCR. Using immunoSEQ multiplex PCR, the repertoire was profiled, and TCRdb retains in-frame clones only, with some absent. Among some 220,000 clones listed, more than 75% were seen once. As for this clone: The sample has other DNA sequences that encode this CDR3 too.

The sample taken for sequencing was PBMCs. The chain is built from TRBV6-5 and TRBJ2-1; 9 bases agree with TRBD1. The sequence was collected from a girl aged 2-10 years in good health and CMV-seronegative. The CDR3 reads CASSSDRGTYNEQFF. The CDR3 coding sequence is TGTGCCAGCAGTTCCGACAGGGGGACCTACAATGAGCAGTTCTTC.